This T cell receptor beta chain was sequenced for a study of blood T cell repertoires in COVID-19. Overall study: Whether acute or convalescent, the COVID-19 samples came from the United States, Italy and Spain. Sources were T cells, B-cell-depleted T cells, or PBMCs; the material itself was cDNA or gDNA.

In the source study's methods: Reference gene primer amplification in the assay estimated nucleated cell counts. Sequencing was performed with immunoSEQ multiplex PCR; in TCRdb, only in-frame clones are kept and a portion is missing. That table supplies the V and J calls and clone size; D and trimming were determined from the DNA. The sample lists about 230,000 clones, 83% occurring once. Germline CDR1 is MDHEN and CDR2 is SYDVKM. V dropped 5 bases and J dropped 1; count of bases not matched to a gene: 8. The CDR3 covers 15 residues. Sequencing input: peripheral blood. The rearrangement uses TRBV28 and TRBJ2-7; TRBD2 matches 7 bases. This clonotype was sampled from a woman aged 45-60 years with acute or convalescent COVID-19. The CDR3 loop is CASSLKRGTSYEQYF. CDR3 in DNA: TGTGCCAGCAGTCTGAAGCGGGGTACTTCCTACGAGCAGTACTTC.